The TCR beta chain described here comes from a study of molecular identifiers for immune sequencing clone quantification. Construction of naive CD8 libraries employed about 19,000 to 1,000,000 sorted cells together with 10%, 30% or 50% RNA. MiXCR, run by TCRdb on the PCR reads, gives a single entry per CDR3 protein. Counted here are a few hundred thousand distinct CDR3 sequences, about 21% occurring once; the ten biggest clones make up 0.84%. General study findings and limits: Reports indicate spiked Jurkat TCR RNA from one cell could be found among roughly 980,000 naive cells.

Trimming removed 4 bases from V and 5 bases from J, with 11 bases in between. Germline V gene lookup returns CDR1 LNHDA and CDR2 SQIVND (reference sequence). The CDR3 covers 13 residues. This clonotype was seen many times. What it recognizes is unknown. The chain links TRBV19 to TRBJ2-5, with D possibly being TRBD1 (6 bases). The sequencing input was naive CD8+ T cells from blood, with Jurkat cell RNA spiked in. Subset meaning: FACS-sorted CD8+CD4-CCR7+CD45RA+ naive T cells. The clonotype was recovered from a human donor in good health. Some libraries in this study had Jurkat cell RNA spiked in. In DNA, the CDR3 is TGTGCCAGTAGTACGGACAGTCGGGAGACCCAGTACTTC. Translation: CASSTDSRETQYF.